The 20 T cell receptor beta chains presented below share a single source sample, sequenced in a study of shared clonotypes between healthy human individuals. CD45RO-negative, CCR7-positively selected cells formed the naive CD8 fraction, excluding terminally differentiated effector memory CD45RA+ cells. TCRdb's copy holds only in-frame clones and misses some; the assay was immunoSEQ multiplex PCR. Here the sample spans about 2 million clones, about 95% being singletons. What was sequenced was naive CD8+ T cells sorted from blood. The receptors were gathered from a man between 18 and 29 years old in good health.

The chain carries TRBV4-1 and TRBJ2-7; tentative D call: TRBD1 (5 bases). This CDR3 has 15 residues. Germline V gene data show CDR1 as MGHRA and CDR2 as YSYEKL. The V end was cut by 4 bases, the J end by 3 bases, with 16 bases between. CDR3 sequence reads: CASSLTGNAFYEQYF. The DNA for the CDR3 is TGCGCCAGCAGCCTCACAGGTAACGCGTTCTACGAGCAGTACTTC.

This clone has a single count. The J gene is TRBJ2-5, the V gene TRBV7-6; perhaps TRBD2 as D (6 bases). There are 14 residues in the CDR3. Germline values: CDR1 SGHVS, CDR2 FNYEAQ. Trimming pared 2 bases from V and 5 bases from J, leaving 12 bases between. Written as DNA, the CDR3 is TGTGCCAGCAGCTTATGGGCTAGCGAGGAGACCCAGTACTTC. It encodes CASSLWASEETQYF.

The chain employs TRBV7-9 and TRBJ2-2, with 7 positions matching TRBD1. Losses at the gene ends were 6 bases for V and 6 bases for J; bases not matched to a gene: 10. The length of the CDR3 is 15 residues. The V gene's germline CDR1 is SEHNR and CDR2 FQNEAQ (reference sequence). The CDR3 nucleotides are TGTGCCAGCAGGGGTACAGGGGACCCGCCCGGGGAGCTGTTTTTT. Protein: CASRGTGDPPGELFF.

The chain links TRBV9 to TRBJ2-3, with 9 bases that match TRBD2. Germline values: CDR1 SGDLS, CDR2 YYNGEE. The length of the CDR3 is 14 residues. The V and J ends lost 3 bases and 3 bases, in that order; junction bases with no gene match: 2. CDR3 coding DNA: TGTGCCAGCAGCGATAGCGGGAGAACAGATACGCAGTATTTT. Translation gives CASSDSGRTDTQYF. Full variable domain (missing parts from reference TRBV9 and TRBJ2-3): DSGVTQTPKHLITATGQRVTLRCSPRSGDLSVYWYQQSLDQGLQFLIQYYNGEERAKGNILERFSAQQFPDLHSELNLSSLELGDSALYFCASSDSGRTDTQYFGPGTRLTVL.

The chain recombines TRBV2 with TRBJ2-5; no firm D call. The J call is in doubt because the DNA end fits TRBJ2-7 better. The germline V gene has CDR1 SNHLY and CDR2 FYNNEI. The CDR3 spans 11 residues. The CDR3, as DNA: TGTGCCAGCAGGCAGTCCTACGAGCAGTACTTC. Residues: CASRQSYEQYF.

The J gene is TRBJ2-1, the V gene TRBV6-6; TRBD2 might be the D (5 bases). CDR1 and CDR2 (germline): MNHNY, SVGAGI (reference sequence). There are 13 residues in the CDR3. V lost 0 bases and J 7 bases, leaving 7 bases between the germline ends. This chain's CDR3 is CASSYSGANEQFF. DNA for the CDR3: TGTGCCAGCAGTTACTCGGGAGCAAATGAGCAGTTCTTC.

The chain joins TRBV6-5 to TRBJ2-5, with D perhaps TRBD2 (7 bases). Germline CDR1 MNHEY, CDR2 SVGAGI. Trimming cost V 7 bases and J 5 bases, with 14 bases left between them. The CDR3 has 13 amino acids. In DNA form, the CDR3 reads TGTGCCAGCACCAACGGGGGGCATGAGACCCAGTACTTC. This translates into CASTNGGHETQYF.

The chain carries TRBV4-3 and TRBJ1-4; 7 bases fit TRBD1. Germline CDR1 is LGHNA and CDR2 is YSLEER. CDR3 size: 15 residues. V lost 4 bases and J lost 3; bases outside the gene matches: 5. DNA for the CDR3: TGCGCCAGCAGCCCGACGACAGGGTCTAATGAAAAACTGTTTTTT. Translated: CASSPTTGSNEKLFF.

This chain uses TRBV11-2 with TRBJ1-6, with D unresolved. CDR3 size: 14 residues. Per germline, CDR1 SGHAT and CDR2 FQNNGV. Trimming shortened V by 0 bases and J by 12 bases, and 12 bases separated the two germline ends. The CDR3 is CASSLDSDGEPLHF. The DNA for the CDR3 is TGTGCCAGCAGCTTAGATTCCGACGGGGAACCCCTCCACTTT.

This clone appeared once. The chain employs TRBV19 and TRBJ1-3; possible D gene TRBD1, 5 bases. The CDR3 contains 13 residues. Trimming left V 5 bases short and J 2 bases short, with 7 bases between. Germline values: CDR1 LNHDA, CDR2 SQIVND (reference sequence). CDR3: CASSQGAGNTIYF. The CDR3 DNA follows: TGTGCCAGTAGTCAGGGAGCTGGAAACACCATATATTTT.

The genes are TRBV7-6 and TRBJ2-7, with D unclear. V dropped 5 bases and J dropped 2 bases, with 10 bases sitting between them. The CDR3 has 13 amino acids. The germline CDR1 and CDR2 sequences are SGHVS and FNYEAQ. CDR3 DNA: TGTGCCAGCAGCGAAGCGCCCGCCTACGAGCAGTACTTC. It specifies CASSEAPAYEQYF.

This clone was observed once. V usage is TRBV9 and J usage is TRBJ2-1; no firm D call. The ends were cut back, 3 bases at V and 4 bases at J, with 8 bases in the middle. CDR1 and CDR2 (germline): SGDLS, YYNGEE. The CDR3 is 13 residues long. The CDR3 region has the DNA TGTGCCAGCAGCGGCCCTAGGTACAATGAGCAGTTCTTC. Amino acid sequence: CASSGPRYNEQFF.

This chain uses TRBV7-8 with TRBJ2-3, with 12 bases that match TRBD2. The germline CDR1 and CDR2 sequences are SGHVS and FQNEAQ. The CDR3 length is 17 residues. V lost 0 bases and J lost 6; bases outside the gene matches: 7. Here the CDR3 reads CASSLAITSGGTDTQYF. In DNA form, the CDR3 reads TGTGCCAGCAGCTTAGCGATTACTAGCGGGGGGACGGATACGCAGTATTTT.

The chain has TRBV28 and TRBJ1-2, with D unresolved. V lost 7 bases and J 0 bases, leaving 18 bases between the germline ends. Germline values: CDR1 MDHEN, CDR2 SYDVKM. The CDR3 consists of 16 residues. The DNA of the CDR3 is TGTGCCAGCATGCTTTATCCGGGAAAAGCTAACTATGGCTACACCTTC. It specifies CASMLYPGKANYGYTF.

The V and J genes are TRBV6-5 and TRBJ2-5, with TRBD2 matching over 9 bases. Trimming took 6 bases from V and 4 from J; bases not matched to a gene: 9. Germline CDR1 MNHEY, CDR2 SVGAGI. This CDR3 has 15 residues. Here the CDR3 DNA reads TGTGCCAGCAGAGCGGGACTAGCTGGTTCAGAGACCCAGTACTTC. Amino acid sequence: CASRAGLAGSETQYF.

This clone appeared a single time. The same CDR3 arises from other DNA sequences in this sample as well. The chain employs TRBV6-6 and TRBJ2-7; possible D gene TRBD1, 6 bases. Trimming removed 2 bases at V and 2 bases at J, with 10 bases between. Per the germline V gene, CDR1 is MNHNY and CDR2 is SVGAGI (reference sequence). The CDR3 sequence is 14 residues long. The CDR3 coding sequence is TGTGCCAGCAGTTACGGGGGCGAAGCCTACGAGCAGTACTTC. Protein sequence: CASSYGGEAYEQYF.

The chain is built from TRBV20-1 and TRBJ2-1; tentatively, D is TRBD1 or TRBD2 (7 bases each). The V gene's germline CDR1 is DFQATT and CDR2 SNEGSKA (reference sequence). V lost 5 bases and J 8 bases, leaving 10 bases between the germline ends. The CDR3 spans 11 residues. Written as DNA, the CDR3 is TGCAGTGCTCCAGGGGGGGATGAGCAGTTCTTC. Protein: CSAPGGDEQFF.

This clone was observed a few times. The rearrangement joins TRBV6-4 to TRBJ1-1; D unclear. This CDR3 comprises 13 residues. Per germline, CDR1 MRHNA and CDR2 SNTAGT. V dropped 9 bases and J dropped 0 bases, with 11 bases sitting between them. The chain's CDR3 is CASKTPMNTEAFF. CDR3 nucleotides: TGTGCCAGTAAAACACCTATGAACACTGAAGCTTTCTTT.

V usage is TRBV7-2 and J usage is TRBJ2-5, with 12 bases that match TRBD2. The junction had 7 bases not matched to a gene; V was cut back by 0 bases and J by 2 bases. CDR3 length: 18 amino acids. Germline loops: CDR1 SGHTA, CDR2 FQGNSA. CDR3 coding DNA: TGTGCCAGCAGCTTAGCGTGGCTAGCGGGAGGGCAGCAAGAGACCCAGTACTTC. This codes for CASSLAWLAGGQQETQYF.

The gene calls are TRBV7-6 and TRBJ2-5; D might be TRBD1 (6 bases). In germline, CDR1 is SGHVS, CDR2 FNYEAQ. Trimming removed 4 bases at V and 4 bases at J, with 16 bases between. There are 15 residues in the CDR3. The CDR3 loop reads CASSSHPGDVETQYF. In DNA form, the CDR3 reads TGTGCCAGCAGCTCACACCCAGGGGACGTAGAGACCCAGTACTTC.